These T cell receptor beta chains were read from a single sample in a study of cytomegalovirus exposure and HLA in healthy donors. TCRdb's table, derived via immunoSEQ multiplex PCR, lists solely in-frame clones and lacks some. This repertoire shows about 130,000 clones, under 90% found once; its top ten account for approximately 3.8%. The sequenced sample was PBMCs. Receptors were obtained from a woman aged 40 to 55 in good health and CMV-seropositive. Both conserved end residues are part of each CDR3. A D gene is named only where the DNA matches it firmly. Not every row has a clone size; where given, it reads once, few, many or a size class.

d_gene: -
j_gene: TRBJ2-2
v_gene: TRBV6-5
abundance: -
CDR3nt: TGTGCCAGCAGCAACAGGGTTTCCGGGGAGCTGTTTTTT
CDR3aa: CASSNRVSGELFF

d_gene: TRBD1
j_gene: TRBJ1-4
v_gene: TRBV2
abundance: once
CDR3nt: TGTGCCAGCAGGACAGGGGGCGCTTCTAATGAAAAACTGTTTTTT
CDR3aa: CASRTGGASNEKLFF

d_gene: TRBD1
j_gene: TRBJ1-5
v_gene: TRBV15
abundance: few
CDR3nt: TGTGCCACCAGCAGAGAGGGCACAGGGGGAAGGGGCAATCAGCCCCAGCATTTT
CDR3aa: CATSREGTGGRGNQPQHF

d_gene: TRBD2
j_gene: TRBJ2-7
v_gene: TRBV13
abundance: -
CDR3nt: TGTGCCAGCAGCTTAGTGGGACTAGCCTACGAGCAGTACTTC
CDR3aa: CASSLVGLAYEQYF

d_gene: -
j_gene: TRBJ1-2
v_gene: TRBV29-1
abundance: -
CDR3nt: TGCAGCGTTAGGACAGAAGCTAACTATGGCTACACCTTC
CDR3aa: CSVRTEANYGYTF

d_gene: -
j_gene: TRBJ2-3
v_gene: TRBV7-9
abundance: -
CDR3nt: TGTGCCAGCAGCTTAATCGGCCAGGGAACCACAGATACGCAGTATTTT
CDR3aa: CASSLIGQGTTDTQYF

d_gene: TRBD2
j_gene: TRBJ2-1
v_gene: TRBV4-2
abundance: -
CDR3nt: TGTGCCAGCAGCCCGACTAGCGGCAGCTCCTACAATGAGCAGTTCTTC
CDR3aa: CASSPTSGSSYNEQFF

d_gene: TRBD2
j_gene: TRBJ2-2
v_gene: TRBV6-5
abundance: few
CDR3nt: TGTGCCAGCAGTTACCCTAGCGGGACAGACGGGGAGCTGTTTTTT
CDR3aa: CASSYPSGTDGELFF

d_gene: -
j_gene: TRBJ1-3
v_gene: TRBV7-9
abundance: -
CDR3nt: TGTGCCAGCAGCTTAGACCCCTCAGGGTCTGGAAACACCATATATTTT
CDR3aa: CASSLDPSGSGNTIYF

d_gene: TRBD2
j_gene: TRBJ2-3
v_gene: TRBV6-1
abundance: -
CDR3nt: TGTGCCAGCAGTGAATCAGCGGGAGGGCCCTCGGATACGCAGTATTTT
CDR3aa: CASSESAGGPSDTQYF

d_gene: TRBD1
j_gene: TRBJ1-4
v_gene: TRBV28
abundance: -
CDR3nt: TGTGCCAGCAGATCCCCGGGACAGCCTTATGAAAAACTGTTTTTT
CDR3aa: CASRSPGQPYEKLFF

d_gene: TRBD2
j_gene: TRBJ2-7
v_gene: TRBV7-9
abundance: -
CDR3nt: TGTGCCAGCAGCGGGACTAGCGTTGCCTACGAGCAGTACTTC
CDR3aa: CASSGTSVAYEQYF

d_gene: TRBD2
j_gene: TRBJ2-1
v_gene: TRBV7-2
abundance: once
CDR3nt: TGTGCCAGCAGCTCGCGGGGGAGTAGTATTACCTACAATGAGCAGTTCTTC
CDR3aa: CASSSRGSSITYNEQFF

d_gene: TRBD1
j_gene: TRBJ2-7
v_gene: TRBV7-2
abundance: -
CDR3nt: TGTGCCAGCAGCGCGACGGACAGGGGGCCAACTAGGTACGAGCAGTACTTC
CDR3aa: CASSATDRGPTRYEQYF

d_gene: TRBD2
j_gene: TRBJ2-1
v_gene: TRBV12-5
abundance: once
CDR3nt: TGTGCTAGTGGTTTGGACGGGACTAGTCTCGATGAGCAGTTCTTC
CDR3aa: CASGLDGTSLDEQFF

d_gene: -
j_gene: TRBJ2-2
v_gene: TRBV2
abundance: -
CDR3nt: TGTGCCAGCAGTGAAGCGAGGAACACCGGGGAGCTGTTTTTT
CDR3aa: CASSEARNTGELFF

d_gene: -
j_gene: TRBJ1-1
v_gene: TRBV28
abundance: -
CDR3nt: TGTGCCAGCAGTTTCAGCACTGAAGCTTTCTTT
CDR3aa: CASSFSTEAFF

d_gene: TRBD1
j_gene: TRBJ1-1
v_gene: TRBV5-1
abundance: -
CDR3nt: TGCGCCAGCAGCAAGGGAAGGACAGGGGCGAGCACTGAAGCTTTCTTT
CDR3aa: CASSKGRTGASTEAFF

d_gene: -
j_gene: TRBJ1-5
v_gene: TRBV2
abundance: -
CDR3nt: TGTGCCAGCAGTGAAGAGGGGTCCAATCAGCCCCAGCATTTT
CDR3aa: CASSEEGSNQPQHF

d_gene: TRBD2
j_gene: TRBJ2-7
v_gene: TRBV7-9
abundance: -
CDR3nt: TGTGCCAGCAGCTACACAGCGGGAGCAGAACACGAGCAGTACTTC
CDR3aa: CASSYTAGAEHEQYF

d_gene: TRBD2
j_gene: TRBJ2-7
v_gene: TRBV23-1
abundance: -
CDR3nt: TGCGCCAGCAGTCAATCCGGGGGGGTCGGCGAGCAGTACTTC
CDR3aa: CASSQSGGVGEQYF

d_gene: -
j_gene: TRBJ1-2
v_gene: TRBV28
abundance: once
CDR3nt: TGTGCCAGCAGTTGGGGCCAGGGTTACTATGGCTACACCTTC
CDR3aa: CASSWGQGYYGYTF

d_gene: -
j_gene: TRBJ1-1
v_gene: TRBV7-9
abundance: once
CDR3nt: TGTGCCAGCAGCCAGGATGGGGGGGTGAACACTGAAGCTTTCTTT
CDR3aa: CASSQDGGVNTEAFF

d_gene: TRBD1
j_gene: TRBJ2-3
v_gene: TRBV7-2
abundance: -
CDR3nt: TGTGCCAGCAGCAGCCTCCGGGACAGTCAAGGCACAGATACGCAGTATTTT
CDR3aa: CASSSLRDSQGTDTQYF

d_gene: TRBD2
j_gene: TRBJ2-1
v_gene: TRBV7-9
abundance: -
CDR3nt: TGTGCCAGCAGCCCCGTTAGCGGGAGTTACAATGAGCAGTTCTTC
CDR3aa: CASSPVSGSYNEQFF

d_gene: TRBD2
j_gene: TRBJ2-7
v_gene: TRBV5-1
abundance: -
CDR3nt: TGCGCCAGCAGCTTGGGTTGGGGGGGGACCTACGAGCAGTACTTC
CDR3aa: CASSLGWGGTYEQYF

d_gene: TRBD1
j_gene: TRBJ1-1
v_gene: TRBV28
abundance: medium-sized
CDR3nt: TGTGCCAGTATAAGACAGGGAGCGGAGAACACTGAAGCTTTCTTT
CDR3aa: CASIRQGAENTEAFF

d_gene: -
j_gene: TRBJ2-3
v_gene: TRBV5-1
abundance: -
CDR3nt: TGCGCCAGCAGCTTGGTTGGGGCCACTCCGGGAGATACGCAGTATTTT
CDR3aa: CASSLVGATPGDTQYF

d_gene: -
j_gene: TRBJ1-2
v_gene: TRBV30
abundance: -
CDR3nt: TGTGCCTGGAGCAAGACAGCGCTTGGGAATGGCTACACCTTC
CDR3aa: CAWSKTALGNGYTF

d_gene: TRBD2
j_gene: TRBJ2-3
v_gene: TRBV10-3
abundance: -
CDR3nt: TGTGCCATCAGTGATAGGCGGGGGAGATCTAGCACAGATACGCAGTATTTT
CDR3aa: CAISDRRGRSSTDTQYF

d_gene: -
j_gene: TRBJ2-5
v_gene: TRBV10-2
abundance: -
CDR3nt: TGCGCCAGCAGTGGTGGGGAGAGAGAGACCCAGTACTTC
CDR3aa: CASSGGERETQYF

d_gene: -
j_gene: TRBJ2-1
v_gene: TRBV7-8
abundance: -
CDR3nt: TGTGCCAGCAGCTTAGCTGAATTTAGCGCCAGCTCCTACAATGAGCAGTTCTTC
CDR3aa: CASSLAEFSASSYNEQFF

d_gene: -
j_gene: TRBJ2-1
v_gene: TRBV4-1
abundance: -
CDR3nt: TGCGCCAGCAGTCTTGTCCTCTACAATGAGCAGTTCTTC
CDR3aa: CASSLVLYNEQFF

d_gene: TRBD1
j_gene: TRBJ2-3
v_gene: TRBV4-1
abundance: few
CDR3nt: TGCGCCAGCAGCCAACTACAGGGGTCCCCAGATACGCAGTATTTT
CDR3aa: CASSQLQGSPDTQYF

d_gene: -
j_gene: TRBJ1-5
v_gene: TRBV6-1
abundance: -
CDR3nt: TGTGCCAGCAGCGTCGACAGGAATCAGCCCCAGCATTTT
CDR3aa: CASSVDRNQPQHF

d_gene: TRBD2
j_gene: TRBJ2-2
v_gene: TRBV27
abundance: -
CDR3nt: TGTGCCAGCAGACCCTGGGGACTAGCGGGAAAGAGAGACACCGGGGAGCTGTTTTTT
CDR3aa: CASRPWGLAGKRDTGELFF

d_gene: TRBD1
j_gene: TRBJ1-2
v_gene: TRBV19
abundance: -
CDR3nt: TGTGCCATTGCCCAGGGGGCACCCTATGGCTACACCTTC
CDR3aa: CAIAQGAPYGYTF

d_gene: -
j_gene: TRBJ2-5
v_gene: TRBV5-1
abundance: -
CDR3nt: TGCGCCAGCAAACCGGGAGTTTGGACACAAAACCAAGAGACCCAGTACTTC
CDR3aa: CASKPGVWTQNQETQYF

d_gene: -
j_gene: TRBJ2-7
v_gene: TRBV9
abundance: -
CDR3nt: TGTGCCAGCAGCCCCGGGGACTACGAGCAGTACTTC
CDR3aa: CASSPGDYEQYF

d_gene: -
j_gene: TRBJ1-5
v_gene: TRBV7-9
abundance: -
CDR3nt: TGTGCCAGCAGCTTCGCGTCGAGCAATCAGCCCCAGCATTTT
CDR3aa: CASSFASSNQPQHF

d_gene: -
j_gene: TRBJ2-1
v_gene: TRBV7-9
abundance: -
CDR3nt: TGTGCCAGCAGCTTAGGCGTTCTGGTTGACTACAATGAGCAGTTCTTC
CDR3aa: CASSLGVLVDYNEQFF

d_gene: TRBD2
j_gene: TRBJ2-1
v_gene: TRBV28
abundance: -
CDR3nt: TGTGCCAGCAGTGAGGGACTAGCGGGAGGGCCGGATGAGCAGTTCTTC
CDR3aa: CASSEGLAGGPDEQFF

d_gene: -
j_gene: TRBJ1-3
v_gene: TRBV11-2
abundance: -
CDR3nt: TGTGCCAGCAGCTACGTACAGGGCGCTGGAAACACCATATATTTT
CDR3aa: CASSYVQGAGNTIYF

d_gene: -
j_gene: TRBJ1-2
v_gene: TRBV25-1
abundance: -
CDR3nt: TGTGCCAGCAGTGACGGGTGCGGCTACACCTTC
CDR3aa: CASSDGCGYTF

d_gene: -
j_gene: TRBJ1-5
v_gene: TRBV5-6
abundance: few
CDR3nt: TGTGCCAGCAGCCCCCCGTCGGGGCAGCCCCAGCATTTT
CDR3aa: CASSPPSGQPQHF

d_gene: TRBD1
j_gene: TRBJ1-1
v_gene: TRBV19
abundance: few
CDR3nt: TGTGCCAGTAGTAACTCGGACAGGGGTAACACTGAAGCTTTCTTT
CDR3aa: CASSNSDRGNTEAFF

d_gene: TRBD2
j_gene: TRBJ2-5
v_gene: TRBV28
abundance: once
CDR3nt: TGTGCCAGCAGTGGGGGGGGACCCGAAGAGACCCAGTACTTC
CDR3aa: CASSGGGPEETQYF

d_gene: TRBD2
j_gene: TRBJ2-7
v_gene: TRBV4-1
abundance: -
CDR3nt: TGCGCCAGCAGCCAAGACTCTAGCGGAGACTACGAGCAGTACTTC
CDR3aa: CASSQDSSGDYEQYF

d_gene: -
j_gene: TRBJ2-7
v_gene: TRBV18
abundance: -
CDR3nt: TGTGCCAGCTCACCACCCGGACAAGGTGGCTACGAGCAGTACTTC
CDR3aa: CASSPPGQGGYEQYF

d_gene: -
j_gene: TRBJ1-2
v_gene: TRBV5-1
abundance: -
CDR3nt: TGCGCCAGCAGCTTGGAAGGTTACAGAGACGCCTATGGCTACACCTTC
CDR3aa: CASSLEGYRDAYGYTF

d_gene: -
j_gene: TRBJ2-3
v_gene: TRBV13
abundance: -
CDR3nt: TGTGCCAGCAGCCCATTACGAGGGGGAACTAGCACAGATACGCAGTATTTT
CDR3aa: CASSPLRGGTSTDTQYF

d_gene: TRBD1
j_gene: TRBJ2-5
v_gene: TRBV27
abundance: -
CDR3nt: TGTGCCAGCAGTCCAACCCACGGGACAGGGTATTCCCGGGAGACCCAGTACTTC
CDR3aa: CASSPTHGTGYSRETQYF

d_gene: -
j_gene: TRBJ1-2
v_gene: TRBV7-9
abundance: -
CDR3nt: TGTTCCAGCAGCCCGCGGGGGGCTAGTGTCTATGGCTACACCTTC
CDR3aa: CSSSPRGASVYGYTF

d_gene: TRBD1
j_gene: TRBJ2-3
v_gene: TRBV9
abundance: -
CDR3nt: TGTGCCAGCAGCCCGAGACAGGGACCAGGAACAGATACGCAGTATTTT
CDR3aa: CASSPRQGPGTDTQYF